These 28 T cell receptor beta chains came from one sample sequenced in a study of blood T cell repertoires in COVID-19. Generated by immunoSEQ multiplex PCR, the TCRdb table keeps only in-frame clones and is missing some. The sample consists of approximately 250,000 clones, more than 85% of them appearing once. Input material: PBMCs or T cells enriched from blood (not recorded which). Receptor source: a middle-aged man who had been exposed to COVID-19.

V usage is TRBV30 and J usage is TRBJ2-3; D may be TRBD2 (6 bases). CDR3 length: 11 residues. The V end lost 5 bases, the J end lost 7 bases, and 10 bases lay between the germline ends. Looked up from germline, CDR1 is GTSNPN and CDR2 is SVGIG (reference sequence). CDR3 bases: TGTGCCTGGGATGGAGGGAATACGCAGTATTTT. Protein sequence: CAWDGGNTQYF.

Note on this clone: Other nucleotide sequences in the sample specify the same CDR3. The chain is built from TRBV29-1 and TRBJ2-1, with 9 bases fitting TRBD2. This CDR3 region has 12 residues. The J segment lost 3 bases and the V segment lost 7 bases, leaving 1 base of the junction unmatched. The germline gives CDR1 SQVTM, CDR2 ANQGSEA. The CDR3 loop reads CSATSGYNEQFF. The DNA for the CDR3 is TGCAGCGCGACTAGCGGCTACAATGAGCAGTTCTTC.

This clone was counted a single time. The V call is TRBV5-1, the J call TRBJ1-3; D uncertain. Germline V CDR1 and CDR2: SGHRS, YFSETQ. The CDR3 runs 14 residues. V dropped 4 bases and J dropped 1 base, with 9 bases sitting between them. The CDR3 reads CASSTDISGNTIYF. CDR3 nucleotide sequence: TGCGCCAGCAGCACCGACATATCTGGAAACACCATATATTTT.

CDR3 residues: CASTEIDSNQPQHF. Written as DNA, the CDR3 is TGTGCCAGCACTGAGATAGATAGCAATCAGCCCCAGCATTTT. This rearrangement joins TRBV2 to TRBJ1-5, with D unresolved. The CDR3 is 14 residues long. The V end was cut by 7 bases, the J end by 0 bases, with 10 bases between. The V gene's germline CDR1 is SNHLY and CDR2 FYNNEI. The complete variable domain, with remaining parts taken from reference TRBV2 and TRBJ1-5, reads EPEVTQTPSHQVTQMGQEVILRCVPISNHLYFYWYRQILGQKVEFLVSFYNNEISEKSEIFDDQFSVERPDGSNFTLKIRSTKLEDSAMYFCASTEIDSNQPQHFGDGTRLSIL.

The chain uses TRBV24-1 and TRBJ1-1; 9 positions match TRBD1. Germline lookup yields CDR1 KGHDR and CDR2 SFDVKD. Losses at the gene ends were 3 bases for V and 5 bases for J; bases not matched to a gene: 6. The CDR3 contains 15 residues. The CDR3 sequence: CATSDATGGETEAFF. The CDR3 DNA follows: TGTGCCACCAGTGATGCAACAGGGGGCGAAACTGAAGCTTTCTTT.

This clone was counted at least ten times. This CDR3 is also generated by other DNA sequences in the sample. The chain carries TRBV7-9 and TRBJ2-7; D is perhaps TRBD2 (5 bases). Germline CDR1 reads SEHNR; CDR2 reads FQNEAQ (reference sequence). With 5 bases removed from V and 6 bases from J, the gap between germline ends came to 8 bases. The CDR3 is made up of 11 amino acids. CDR3 in DNA: TGTGCCAGCAGCAGCGGTGTCGAGCAGTACTTC. Its protein is CASSSGVEQYF.

The rearrangement uses TRBV28 and TRBJ2-4, with 10 nucleotides matching TRBD1. J lost 6 bases, V lost 4 bases, and 6 bases had no gene match. CDR3 length: 15 residues. CDR1 MDHEN and CDR2 SYDVKM come from the germline V gene. CDR3 nucleotides: TGTGCCAGCAGTTCGAGACAGGGGGCCTTAAACATTCAGTACTTC. Encoded protein: CASSSRQGALNIQYF.

The rearrangement links TRBV5-5 to TRBJ1-3, with TRBD1 matching 7 bases. Germline V gives CDR1 SGHKS, CDR2 YYEKEE (reference sequence). There are 14 residues in the CDR3. V lost 0 bases, J lost 4 bases, and 1 base stayed unmatched. This CDR3 is CASSLDRGGNTIYF. Here the CDR3 DNA reads TGTGCCAGCAGCTTGGACAGGGGAGGAAACACCATATATTTT.

V gene TRBV4-2 combines with J gene TRBJ1-2, with 7 bases matching TRBD1. V was pared by 1 base and J by 6 bases, with 5 bases of the junction left unmatched. Per germline, CDR1 LGHNA and CDR2 YNFKEQ. This CDR3 is built from 14 residues. The CDR3 nucleotides are TGTGCCAGCAGCCAAGTTTTAACAGGGGATGGCTACACCTTC. It codes for CASSQVLTGDGYTF.

The chain has TRBV28 and TRBJ1-5; 8 bases match TRBD1. This CDR3 has 17 residues. The germline V gene encodes CDR1 MDHEN and CDR2 SYDVKM. V dropped 3 bases and J dropped 0; count of bases not matched to a gene: 7. CDR3 in amino acids: CASSFRQGSVSNQPQHF. The CDR3 bases are TGTGCCAGCAGTTTCAGACAGGGGAGCGTTAGCAATCAGCCCCAGCATTTT.

The chain couples TRBV2 to TRBJ1-2, with D maybe TRBD1 (5 bases). Germline V gene sequence: CDR1 SNHLY, CDR2 FYNNEI. The CDR3 spans 13 residues. V was clipped by 6 bases and J by 4 bases, with 12 bases between them. DNA for the CDR3: TGTGCCAGCAGGGCAGGGTACGGCTATGGCTACACCTTC. Encoded protein: CASRAGYGYGYTF.

This chain connects TRBV18 to TRBJ1-6; the match to TRBD1 covers 8 bases. This CDR3 has 19 amino acids. With V trimmed by 5 bases and J by 6 bases, 18 bases remained unmatched. Germline V gene data show CDR1 as KGHSH and CDR2 as LQKENI. The CDR3: CASSSNPTGTGFGNSPLHF. For the CDR3, the DNA is TGTGCCAGCTCATCCAACCCCACCGGGACAGGCTTTGGTAATTCACCCCTCCACTTT.

This chain uses TRBV4-1 with TRBJ1-1; 9 bases are shared with TRBD1. V lost 3 bases to trimming and J lost 5 bases; unmatched junction nucleotides: 7. The germline gives CDR1 MGHRA, CDR2 YSYEKL. CDR3 length: 15 amino acids. CDR3 coding DNA: TGCGCCAGCAGCCAGATACAGGGGGCGTTGACTGAAGCTTTCTTT. As protein: CASSQIQGALTEAFF.

The chain recombines TRBV12-3 or TRBV12-4 with TRBJ1-1, with D uncertain. V was pared by 5 bases and J by 3 bases, with 10 bases between. The CDR3 loop spans 13 amino acids. The CDR3 here is CASSRGQYTEAFF. The CDR3 DNA follows: TGTGCCAGCAGTCGCGGGCAGTACACTGAAGCTTTCTTT.

This chain connects TRBV9 to TRBJ2-1; 9 nucleotides match TRBD2. Losses at the gene ends were 0 bases for V and 0 bases for J; bases not matched to a gene: 1. Germline values: CDR1 SGDLS, CDR2 YYNGEE. The CDR3 loop spans 16 amino acids. This CDR3 reads CASSVGSGSSYNEQFF. In DNA, the CDR3 is TGTGCCAGCAGCGTAGGTAGCGGGAGCTCCTACAATGAGCAGTTCTTC.

The chain uses TRBV6-2 or TRBV6-3 and TRBJ2-7, with no clear D. V lost 4 bases, J lost 7 bases, and 8 bases lay in between. Germline CDR1 MNHEY, CDR2 SVGEGT. CDR3 size: 11 residues. CDR3 amino acids: CASSLAREQYF. CDR3 DNA sequence: TGTGCCAGCAGTTTGGCCCGAGAGCAGTACTTC.

The CDR3 loop is CATSRGTGESEKLFF. CDR3 DNA sequence: TGTGCCACCAGCAGAGGGACGGGGGAGAGCGAAAAACTGTTTTTT. The rearrangement links TRBV15 to TRBJ1-4, with D perhaps matching TRBD1 (5 bases). This CDR3 has 15 amino acids. Germline V lookup: CDR1 LNHNV, CDR2 YYDKDF (reference sequence). V dropped 1 base and J dropped 8 bases, with 14 bases sitting between them.

This rearrangement joins TRBV24-1 to TRBJ2-1; possibly TRBD2 for D (6 bases). V was shortened by 1 base and J by 6 bases, with 24 bases between the two germline ends. The CDR3 totals 19 residues. In germline, CDR1 is KGHDR, CDR2 SFDVKD. The CDR3 nucleotides read TGTGCCACCAGTGATTTAGCGGGTAGGTGGGAGGTCGTCGGCAATGAGCAGTTCTTC. It codes for CATSDLAGRWEVVGNEQFF.

This sequence joins TRBV13 and TRBJ2-7; a possible D gene is TRBD1 (6 bases). The CDR3 consists of 14 residues. Per germline, CDR1 PRHDT and CDR2 FYEKMQ (reference sequence). The V gene lost 7 bases and the J gene lost 3 bases, with 16 bases spanning the gap. CDR3 coding DNA: TGTGCCAGCACCGAGGGACATGGTAACTACGAGCAGTACTTC. This sequence encodes CASTEGHGNYEQYF. The complete variable domain, with remaining parts taken from reference TRBV13 and TRBJ2-7, reads AAGVIQSPRHLIKEKRETATLKCYPIPRHDTVYWYQQGPGQDPQFLISFYEKMQSDKGSIPDRFSAQQFSDYHSELNMSSLELGDSALYFCASTEGHGNYEQYFGPGTRLTVT.

The chain recombines TRBV5-1 with TRBJ2-1; 9 bases line up with TRBD2. This CDR3 spans 16 amino acids. Per germline, CDR1 SGHRS and CDR2 YFSETQ. V lost 0 bases to trimming and J lost 3 bases; unmatched junction nucleotides: 4. CDR3 amino acids: CASSLVVTSGYNEQFF. The CDR3 nucleotides read TGCGCCAGCAGCTTGGTAGTGACTAGCGGCTACAATGAGCAGTTCTTC.

The chain uses TRBV12-3 or TRBV12-4 and TRBJ2-3, with D unclear. The ends were cut back, 3 bases at V and 0 bases at J, with 4 bases in the middle. The CDR3 has 13 amino acids. The CDR3: CASSFPSTDTQYF. CDR3 coding DNA: TGTGCCAGCAGTTTTCCTAGCACAGATACGCAGTATTTT.

The V and J genes are TRBV11-3 and TRBJ2-7; 7 bases agree with TRBD1. Germline V gives CDR1 SGHNT, CDR2 YENEEA. Unmatched junction bases numbered 10, after V lost 11 bases and J lost 3 bases. The CDR3 extends over 13 amino acids. The CDR3, as DNA: TGTGCCTGCTACCGGGACAGATACTACGAGCAGTACTTC. Protein: CACYRDRYYEQYF. Using reference TRBV11-3 and TRBJ2-7 for the parts outside the CDR3, the full variable domain is EAGVVQSPRYKIIEKKQPVAFWCNPISGHNTLYWYLQNLGQGPELLIRYENEEAVDDSQLPKDRFSAERLKGVDSTLKIQPAELGDSAVYLCACYRDRYYEQYFGPGTRLTVT.

The chain links TRBV12-3 or TRBV12-4 to TRBJ1-1; D not certain. Trimming removed 1 base at V and 7 bases at J, with 7 bases between. The CDR3 runs 12 residues. The CDR3 region is CASSLGGGEAFF. The CDR3 DNA reads TGTGCCAGCAGTTTAGGGGGAGGTGAAGCTTTCTTT.

The chain employs TRBV19 and TRBJ2-7, with a weak D call TRBD2 (6 bases). The CDR3 consists of 14 residues. The V and J ends lost 8 bases and 5 bases respectively, with 19 bases between them. Per the germline V gene, CDR1 is LNHDA and CDR2 is SQIVND (reference sequence). The CDR3 DNA is TGTGCCAGTTCTCTTTTGGGGGGAGTTGACGAGCAGTACTTC. Translated, it gives CASSLLGGVDEQYF. The full variable domain, completed using reference TRBV19 and TRBJ2-7, is DGGITQSPKYLFRKEGQNVTLSCEQNLNHDAMYWYRQDPGQGLRLIYYSQIVNDFQKGDIAEGYSVSREKKESFPLTVTSAQKNPTAFYLCASSLLGGVDEQYFGPGTRLTVT.

The chain uses TRBV11-2 and TRBJ1-2, with TRBD1 matching 9 bases. The V segment lost 3 bases and the J segment 4 bases; nucleotides outside the gene matches: 3. Germline V gene data show CDR1 as SGHAT and CDR2 as FQNNGV. This CDR3 has 14 residues. CDR3 amino acids: CASSLTGGGYGYTF. The DNA for the CDR3 is TGTGCCAGCAGCTTGACAGGGGGTGGCTATGGCTACACCTTC.

The rearrangement joins TRBV30 to TRBJ2-7, with 7 bases lining up with TRBD1. From germline, CDR1 is GTSNPN and CDR2 SVGIG (reference sequence). The CDR3 loop spans 14 amino acids. V was clipped by 8 bases and J by 2 bases; unmatched bases: 12. CDR3 coding DNA: TGTGCCGGAACCCGGGACAGTTACACCTACGAGCAGTACTTC. Amino acids: CAGTRDSYTYEQYF.

The V call is TRBV10-3, the J call TRBJ2-7; no clear D gene. The CDR3 consists of 11 residues. V lost 6 bases and J 7 bases, leaving 10 bases between the germline ends. Germline CDR1 ENHRY, CDR2 SYGVKD. Written as DNA, the CDR3 is TGTGCCATCAGCCCTGATCGGGAGCAGTACTTC. The encoded protein is CAISPDREQYF.

This chain joins TRBV11-2 and TRBJ2-4, with TRBD2 matching 9 bases. There are 16 residues in the CDR3. V lost 1 base, J lost 2 bases, and 3 bases stayed unmatched. Germline V gene sequence: CDR1 SGHAT, CDR2 FQNNGV. In DNA, the CDR3 is TGTGCCAGCAGCTTAGTTGCGGGAGGGACCAAAAACATTCAGTACTTC. This gives the protein CASSLVAGGTKNIQYF.